Given below is one T cell receptor (beta chain) in context. The data belong to a study of T cell changes during pregnancy in multiple sclerosis. Libraries were prepared by immunoSEQ multiplex PCR; TCRdb keeps only in-frame clonotypes and omits some of them. The sample yields some 64,000 clones, 92% seen once. The source is a female donor with multiple sclerosis, enrolled in a pregnancy study. The sample was peripheral blood, taken after pregnancy.

This chain's CDR3 is CASSQPDRYYYEQYF. CDR3 bases: TGTGCCAGCAGTCAACCCGACAGGTACTACTACGAGCAGTACTTC. This sequence joins TRBV6-5 and TRBJ2-7; D is possibly TRBD1 (6 bases). This CDR3 has 15 residues. CDR1 is MNHEY, CDR2 SVGAGI, per germline. V lost 5 bases and J lost 3, with 17 bases in between.